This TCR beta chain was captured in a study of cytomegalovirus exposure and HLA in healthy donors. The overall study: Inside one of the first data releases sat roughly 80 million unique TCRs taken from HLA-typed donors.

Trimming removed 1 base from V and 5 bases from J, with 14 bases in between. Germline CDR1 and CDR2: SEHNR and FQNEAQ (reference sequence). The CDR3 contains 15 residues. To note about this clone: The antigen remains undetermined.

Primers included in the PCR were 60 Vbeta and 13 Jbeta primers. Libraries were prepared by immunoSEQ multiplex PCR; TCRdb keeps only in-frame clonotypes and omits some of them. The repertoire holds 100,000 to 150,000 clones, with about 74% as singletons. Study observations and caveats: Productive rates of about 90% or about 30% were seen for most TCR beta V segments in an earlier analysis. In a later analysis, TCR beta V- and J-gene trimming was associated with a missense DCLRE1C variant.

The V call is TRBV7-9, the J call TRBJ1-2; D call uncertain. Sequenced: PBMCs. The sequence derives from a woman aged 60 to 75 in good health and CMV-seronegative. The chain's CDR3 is CASSLERKLAYGYTF. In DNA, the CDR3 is TGTGCCAGCAGCTTAGAGCGTAAACTGGCATATGGCTACACCTTC.